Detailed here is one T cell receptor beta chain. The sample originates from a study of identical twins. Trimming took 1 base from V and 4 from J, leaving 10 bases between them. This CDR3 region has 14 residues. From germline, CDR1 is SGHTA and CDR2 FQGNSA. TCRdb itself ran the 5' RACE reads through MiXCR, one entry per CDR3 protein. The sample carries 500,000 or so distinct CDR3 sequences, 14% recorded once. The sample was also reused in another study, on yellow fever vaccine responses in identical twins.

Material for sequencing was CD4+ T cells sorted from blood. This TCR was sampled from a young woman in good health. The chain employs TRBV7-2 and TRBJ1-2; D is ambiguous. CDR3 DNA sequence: TGTGCCAGCAGCTTAGTGCCCGATATCTATGGCTACACCTTC. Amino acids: CASSLVPDIYGYTF.